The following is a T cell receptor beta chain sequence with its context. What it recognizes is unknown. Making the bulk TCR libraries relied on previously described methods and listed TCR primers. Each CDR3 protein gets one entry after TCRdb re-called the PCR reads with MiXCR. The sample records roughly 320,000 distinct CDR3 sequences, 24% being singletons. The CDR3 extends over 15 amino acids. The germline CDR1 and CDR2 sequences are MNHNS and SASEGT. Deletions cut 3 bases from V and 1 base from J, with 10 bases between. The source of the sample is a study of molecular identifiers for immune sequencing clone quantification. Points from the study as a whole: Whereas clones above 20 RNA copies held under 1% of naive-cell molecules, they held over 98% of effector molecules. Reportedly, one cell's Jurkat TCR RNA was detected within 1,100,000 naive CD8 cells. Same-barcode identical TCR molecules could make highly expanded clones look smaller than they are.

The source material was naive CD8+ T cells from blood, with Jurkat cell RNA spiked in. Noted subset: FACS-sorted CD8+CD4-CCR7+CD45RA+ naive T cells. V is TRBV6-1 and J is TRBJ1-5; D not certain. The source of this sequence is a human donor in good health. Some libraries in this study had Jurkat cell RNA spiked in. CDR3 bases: TGTGCCAGCAGTGAGTGGCGGGTCAGCAATCAGCCCCAGCATTTT. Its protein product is CASSEWRVSNQPQHF.